This is a list of T cell receptor beta chains from one sample in a study of Ad26.COV2.S vaccination and SARS-CoV-2 variants. Repertoires were generated with immunoSEQ multiplex PCR, while TCRdb's copy carries only in-frame clones and drops some. Seen here are about 480,000 clones, 87% observed once, and the top ten hold 10% to 15%. The input for sequencing was peripheral blood, taken in a trial of Ad26.COV2.S vaccine versus placebo. The source is a person between 18 and 65 years old who received the Ad26.COV2.S COVID-19 vaccine or a placebo. The CDR3 runs from the conserved cysteine through the conserved F or W. The order of the fields is CDR3 DNA, CDR3 protein, V gene, J gene, D gene, clone size. A D gene is named only where the DNA matches it firmly. Clone size is given for some rows only: seen once, a few or many times, or a class if the clone is expanded.

DNA: TGTGCCAGCAGCGAGAGCGGGGTTTCCTACGAGCAGTACTTC
CDR3: CASSESGVSYEQYF
V: TRBV9
J: TRBJ2-7
D: TRBD2
size: -

DNA: TGTGCCTGGAGTGTCGGGGGGAGCTCCTACGAGCAGTACTTC
CDR3: CAWSVGGSSYEQYF
V: TRBV30
J: TRBJ2-7
D: TRBD2
size: -

DNA: TGTGCCAGCTCACCAAAAGACGGTGAAGCTTTCTTT
CDR3: CASSPKDGEAFF
V: TRBV18
J: TRBJ1-1
D: -
size: -

DNA: TGTGCCAGTAGTATAAGACAGCATAGCAATCAGCCCCAGCATTTT
CDR3: CASSIRQHSNQPQHF
V: TRBV19
J: TRBJ1-5
D: -
size: -

DNA: TGTGCCAGCAGCCCGGACAGGGGGAACACTGAAGCTTTCTTT
CDR3: CASSPDRGNTEAFF
V: TRBV27
J: TRBJ1-1
D: TRBD1
size: -

DNA: TGTGCCAGCAGCCAGGGGACTAGTTGGTTCGACGAGCAGTACTTC
CDR3: CASSQGTSWFDEQYF
V: TRBV4-2
J: TRBJ2-7
D: TRBD2
size: -

DNA: TGTGCCAGCAGCCGAGTAATTGGGACAGGGGAGGGCAATGAGCAGTTCTTC
CDR3: CASSRVIGTGEGNEQFF
V: TRBV7-9
J: TRBJ2-1
D: TRBD1
size: -

DNA: TGCGCCAGCAGCCCGGGACAGTCTGGAAACACCATATATTTT
CDR3: CASSPGQSGNTIYF
V: TRBV5-1
J: TRBJ1-3
D: TRBD1
size: once

DNA: TGTGCCAGCACCCCCAGCTGGGGGGGCGAGTATACGCAGTATTTT
CDR3: CASTPSWGGEYTQYF
V: TRBV9
J: TRBJ2-3
D: -
size: -

DNA: TGTGCCAGCTCACCGAGCGGGGGGAACACTGAAGCTTTCTTT
CDR3: CASSPSGGNTEAFF
V: TRBV18
J: TRBJ1-1
D: -
size: -

DNA: TGCGCCAGCAGCCTCCGGAGACAGGGGGCCTCGGGCGTACACGAGCAGTACTTC
CDR3: CASSLRRQGASGVHEQYF
V: TRBV4-1
J: TRBJ2-7
D: TRBD1
size: -

DNA: TGTGCCAGCAGCTTAGATGGTGGGGGACCCGAGCAGTACTTC
CDR3: CASSLDGGGPEQYF
V: TRBV7-9
J: TRBJ2-7
D: -
size: -

DNA: TGTGCCAGCAGCTTAAACAGGGGCTACACCTTC
CDR3: CASSLNRGYTF
V: TRBV7-2
J: TRBJ1-2
D: -
size: -

DNA: TGTGCCAGCAGCCTCGGGATCGATGACGAGCAGTACTTC
CDR3: CASSLGIDDEQYF
V: TRBV5-6
J: TRBJ2-7
D: -
size: once

DNA: TGTGCCAGCAGTTTAGGTAACATGAACACTGAAGCTTTCTTT
CDR3: CASSLGNMNTEAFF
V: TRBV28
J: TRBJ1-1
D: -
size: -

DNA: TGTGCCAGCCCCAGAGGGCCTACCGTGTTAGATACGCAGTATTTT
CDR3: CASPRGPTVLDTQYF
V: TRBV7-6
J: TRBJ2-3
D: -
size: -

DNA: TGTGCCAGCAGTGAATATCGGCGATTTGGGCAGGGAGGCTACACCTTC
CDR3: CASSEYRRFGQGGYTF
V: TRBV25-1
J: TRBJ1-2
D: -
size: -

DNA: TGTGCCAGCAGTTTTGGGGAGACCCAGTACTTC
CDR3: CASSFGETQYF
V: TRBV28
J: TRBJ2-5
D: -
size: -

DNA: TGTGCCAGCAGCCCACAGGTTAATGAAAAACTGTTTTTT
CDR3: CASSPQVNEKLFF
V: TRBV7-9
J: TRBJ1-4
D: -
size: -

DNA: TGTGCCAGCAGTTTAGGACCCCACAGGGGGAAGGCTGAAGCTTTCTTT
CDR3: CASSLGPHRGKAEAFF
V: TRBV5-4
J: TRBJ1-1
D: TRBD1
size: -